A single sample is the source of the 5 T cell receptor beta chains below, sequenced in a study of blood T cell repertoires in COVID-19. Assay: immunoSEQ multiplex PCR; the TCRdb copy retains only in-frame clones and omits some. Of under 80,000 clones in the sample, approximately 89% were seen once. The sequenced sample was peripheral blood. These receptors were taken from a man between 60 and 70 years old with acute or convalescent COVID-19.

Only one count was recorded for this clone. The chain joins TRBV4-3 to TRBJ1-1, with D perhaps TRBD1 (6 bases). This CDR3 has 12 residues. The V end lost 0 bases, the J end lost 11 bases, and 10 bases lay between the germline ends. Germline V CDR1 and CDR2: LGHNA, YSLEER. The CDR3, as DNA: TGCGCCAGCAGCCAAGAACAGGGTTTTGCTTTCTTT. Its translation is CASSQEQGFAFF.

The chain employs TRBV7-2 and TRBJ2-5; 7 bases match TRBD2. The CDR3 is 15 amino acids. V shed 0 bases, J shed 4 bases, and the junction held 5 bases outside the gene matches. Germline-derived CDR1 and CDR2 are SGHTA and FQGNSA. The CDR3 is CASSLATGGRETQYF. The CDR3 nucleotides are TGTGCCAGCAGCTTAGCTACGGGGGGAAGAGAGACCCAGTACTTC.

CDR3 loop: CASSARVFRDRDDYGYTF. The CDR3 bases are TGTGCCAGCAGTGCGCGGGTCTTCCGGGACAGGGATGACTATGGCTACACCTTC. The chain links TRBV6-1 to TRBJ1-2, with 9 bases lining up with TRBD1. With V trimmed by 4 bases and J by 3 bases, 15 bases remained unmatched. Germline V lookup: CDR1 MNHNS, CDR2 SASEGT. This CDR3 has 18 amino acids.

CDR3 in DNA: TGTGCCAGCAGCTCGCTAACTGCGACAAACTATGGCTACACCTTC. Translated: CASSSLTATNYGYTF. This chain joins TRBV11-2 and TRBJ1-2, with D unresolved. The length of the CDR3 is 15 residues. V gave up 4 bases and J gave up 2 bases, with 14 bases separating them. CDR1 is SGHAT and CDR2 is FQNNGV in the germline V gene.

This clone was found once. This chain uses TRBV5-1 with TRBJ2-2; 9 bases are shared with TRBD1. In germline, CDR1 is SGHRS, CDR2 YFSETQ. This CDR3 region has 14 residues. Trimming cost V 7 bases and J 6 bases; bases outside gene matches: 7. The DNA for the CDR3 is TGCGCCAGCTTCGATAGACAGGGGGCCGGGGAGCTGTTTTTT. Translated, it gives CASFDRQGAGELFF.